The source of this T cell receptor beta chain is a study of blood T cell repertoires in COVID-19 (dated by TCRdb to 2018 to 2020). Background on the whole study: Samples from collaborators originated in the United States, Italy and Spain and spanned both the acute and convalescent phases of COVID-19. The prospective study material was composed of cDNA or gDNA derived from T cells, B-cell-depleted T cells, or PBMCs. Deeply sampled blood TCRbeta repertoires from subjects exposed to, actively infected with, or recovered from COVID-19 were included in the dataset. The samples were drawn from the first 160 participants of the ongoing ImmuneRACE study and from 1,254 subjects provided by 6 global collaborators. Sample metadata almost always included a de-identified subject ID, COVID-19 status, age in years and sex. Where available, HLA class I and class II types were taken from metadata supplied by the sample provider and were not determined by assay-based typing. The repertoires were made available in a free public database intended to serve as a resource for research on the immune response to SARS-CoV-2.

Collaborating institutions collected whole blood in K2EDTA tubes following their own protocols. For TCRbeta analysis, collaborators shipped samples as frozen whole blood, isolated PBMCs, or DNA extracted from either of those sample types. What the research found in general, with its limitations: Clinical and demographic metadata were provided uncurated, with the amount varying by source and participant.

TCRbeta CDR3 regions were amplified from genomic DNA using the immunoSEQ Assay, a bias-controlled multiplex PCR. In the authors' own workflow: The number of nucleated cells in each sample was estimated from the amplification of reference gene primers within the assay. To quantify the absolute abundance of each unique TCRbeta CDR3 rearrangement, sequence reads were collapsed and filtered. For each sample, productive Simpson clonality was calculated by taking the square root of Simpson's diversity index across productive rearrangements. Held by TCRdb, this immuneACCESS table contains in-frame sequences only and omits some clones. Under half of the omission traces to an unresolved V gene where checked; the cause of the rest is unknown. For V, J and clone size, that table is used; D and trimming come from the DNA. This sample comprises about 110,000 clones, approximately 86% of them detected only once. Of the sample, almost 4.5% is held by the ten largest clones.

Sequences SEHNR (CDR1) and FQNEAQ (CDR2) are obtained from the germline V gene (reference sequence). The V end loses 5 bases and the J end loses 0 bases, and a stretch of 13 bases separates them. From its cysteine to its phenylalanine, the CDR3 spans 16 amino acids. Of all the DNA, just the CDR3 is kept, 48 bases in frame from base 1. This clone was observed once. The specificity of this receptor is unknown. Qualities for individual bases were not recorded, and no much larger clone is one base off. The chain is encoded by TRBV7-9 joined to TRBJ2-2, with no confidently assigned D gene. Sequenced: peripheral blood. The receptor was isolated from a middle-aged man with acute or convalescent COVID-19. The base sequence is TGTGCCAGCAGCGAGGATCCATTCGCGAACACCGGGGAGCTGTTTTTT. This is translated as CASSEDPFANTGELFF.